A single T cell receptor beta chain is shown here with its context. This receptor's antigen is unknown. The sample holds no much larger clone one base away, and base qualities are not on file. Libraries were constructed by the immunoSEQ multiplex PCR assay. The multiplex PCR relied on a mix of 60 forward primers for TCR Vbeta segments and 13 reverse primers for TCR Jbeta segments. A multiplex PCR assay on genomic DNA amplified the CDR3 region of rearranged TCR beta genes. On the Illumina HiSeq System, the amplified TCR beta libraries were sequenced as 87-base-pair reads. The authors processed their data as follows. A later analysis tallied around 87 million unique TCR beta chains across the 666 repertoires, and some 12 million of those chains were shared by two or more donors. A nearest-neighbor algorithm error-corrected the raw reads and collapsed the reads into unique sequences, merging closely related sequences to remove PCR and sequencing errors. CDR3 sequences were aligned to IMGT reference sequences to assign V, D and J gene segments. For a sequence to be retained, a match of at least six nucleotides was required to both a V gene segment and a J gene segment. Rearrangements were classified as productive when the CDR3 lacked stop codons and remained in frame with V and J, and all other rearrangements were classified as non-productive. CDR3 was defined according to IMGT convention as the region running from the second conserved V-encoded cysteine to the conserved J-encoded phenylalanine. In an earlier analysis of around 640 of the donors, sequences lacking an unambiguous match to a single V gene segment were excluded. In an earlier analysis of a few hundred of the donors, V segments were called functional above 56.7% productive rearrangements and were called segregating when the between-donor standard deviation exceeded 5%. A statistical classification framework was developed to diagnose cytomegalovirus status using the catalog of TCR beta chain sequences. V and J gene assignment, in a later analysis, came from comparing TCR nucleotide sequences with IMGT/GENE-DB human TR gene sequences. A later analysis assigned CDR3 sequences and most-parsimonious VDJ recombination scenarios with the TCRdist pipeline. In a later analysis, every TCR beta chain was defined by the combination of its CDR3 amino acid sequence and its V-gene family, and reads without a unique V-gene family were dropped. In a later analysis, some 600 highly shared, low-generation-probability nucleotide sequences were removed to address suspected cross-contamination and a sequencing artifact. A later analysis calculated a clonal expansion index for each public chain from normalized within-repertoire ranks of inferred template counts. In a later analysis, generation probabilities were computed with a VDJ recombination model fitted to out-of-frame rearrangements, and the resulting probabilities were checked against IGoR. A later analysis scored TCR-TCR, TCR-HLA and TCR-CMV co-occurrence with hypergeometric tests, applying a repertoire-size bias correction to TCR pairs. False discovery rates were estimated in a later analysis by permuting HLA or CMV assignments 20 times. In a later analysis, co-occurring TCRs were grouped with DBSCAN, and TCRdist sequence similarity was added when clustering was performed within HLA-allele-positive subsets. Repertoires with fewer than 30,000 or more than 120,000 public chains were left out of co-occurrence clustering, as were about 5 repertoires with anomalous nucleotide sharing. As stored in TCRdb, this immuneACCESS dataset retains in-frame rearrangements with V and J assigned. A fraction of the clones does not appear; measured against another copy, unresolved V genes explain less than half of the discrepancy, and the remainder lacks a known reason. V, J and clone size are those of that table, while D and trimming were read from the DNA. The table for this sample lists nearly 200,000 clones; approximately 78% of them were counted only once. In total, the top ten clones hold around 6.3% of the sample.

This sample was taken from a study of cytomegalovirus exposure and HLA in healthy donors (dated by TCRdb to the late 2010s). Regarding the study in general: An earlier analysis of roughly 500 of the donors reported 250 to 300 Gb of sequence data and roughly 100 million unique TCR beta sequences from about 200 million T cells. Approximately 300 gigabases of sequencing data and around 85 million unique TCR sequences made up an early release that covered under 750 HLA-typed donors. Of the 300 to 500 genotyped donors, approximately 81% were placed in the genetic ancestry cluster associated with self-reported Caucasian donors. The study aimed to test whether cataloging public T cell receptors could reveal signatures of past pathogen exposure. Using immunosequencing, the study profiled T cell repertoires from fewer than 700 subjects and related those repertoires to cytomegalovirus serostatus. In addition to the first cohort of 650 to 800 subjects, a separate validation cohort of 100 to 150 different subjects was used. High-throughput TCR immunosequencing, statistical association of individual TCRs with disease status, and machine learning were combined to predict cytomegalovirus infection status. In a later analysis, previously published TCR beta repertoires from 670 or so donors were re-analyzed and high-resolution HLA genotyping was added so that TCR occurrence patterns could be studied. Rather than using new phenotypic data, the later analysis identified candidate immune exposures from TCR beta sequences and from how often those sequences occurred across donors. An earlier analysis of 587 of the donors used high-throughput TCR beta sequencing to judge whether each TCR beta V gene segment behaved as functional or pseudogenic. Alongside the repertoire data, information on donor age, sex, ethnicity and CMV serostatus was compiled. A later genetic analysis took genome-wide SNP genotypes for about three fifths of the roughly 670 donors and used that subset as a discovery cohort. All discovery cohort repertoires had been generated on a single sequencing platform. HLA typing covered class I and class II loci at four-digit resolution. The number of donors typed differed by locus, with roughly 620-630 for A, B, C, DRB1 and DQB1, around 500 for DQA1, under 610 for DPA1, and some 450 for DPB1. Several DR-DQ haplotypes were handled as single units for association and clustering, since linkage in the cohort was strong. On average, about 240,000 unique TCR beta nucleotide sequences were sequenced per donor among more than 350 genotyped donors of the cohort, with roughly 20% of those sequences being non-productive.

The research as a whole found: The only immune exposure information available for the cohort was CMV serostatus. Roughly uniform sequencing depth across donors was assumed in presence/absence analyses, although this assumption may not hold. The classifier was reported to diagnose cytomegalovirus status with high specificity and sensitivity in both the original cohort and the validation cohort. Most CMV-associated TCR beta chains appeared to be HLA-restricted in a later analysis, and the HLA associations seemed to be driven largely by CMV exposure. Most TCR sequences were observed very rarely across donors, whereas some public TCRs were present in many individuals. The earlier analysis of fewer than 750 of the donors excluded seventeen rarely observed V segments, including chromosome 9 orphons, because counts were too low. A few of the identified cytomegalovirus-associated TCR beta chains were confirmed in vitro to be specific for cytomegalovirus antigens. The study gave a list of 150 to 200 TCR beta chains associated with cytomegalovirus. In an earlier analysis of about 550 of the donors, most TCR beta V segments were observed in productive rearrangements about 87% or about 30% of the time, broadly matching IMGT annotations. Specific HLA alleles were associated with 15,000 to 20,000 TCR beta sequences at a false discovery rate of 0.05 in a later analysis. According to a later genetic analysis, donors in an Asian-associated ancestry cluster had fewer N-insertions in productive TCRs than the approximately 670-donor mean. When HLA alleles, especially DR and DQ, strongly co-occurred, attributing TCR associations to individual alleles was difficult. A later analysis found that HLA-associated TCR beta chains were more clonally expanded and had lower generation probabilities than equally common non-associated chains. A further reported finding was that TCR beta sequences accurately predicted the HLA-A and HLA-B alleles for most subjects in the first cohort. In a later analysis, TCR association rates were found to vary across HLA loci, with the most associated TCRs seen for DRB1 alleles and the fewest for HLA-C alleles. A later genetic analysis associated a missense DCLRE1C variant with V-gene and J-gene trimming of TCR beta chains, and an independent cohort replicated the association. Correlated functional status among segregating V segments might be attributable to linkage disequilibrium, but an unknown experimental factor could not be ruled out. This cohort had only TCR beta chains sequenced, and the lack of alpha or paired-chain data limited which features could be detected. Because HLA typing was unavailable for some donors at each locus, only the typed subset was used in association tests. Several of the top co-occurrence clusters appeared to be linked to parvovirus B19, influenza, CMV and Epstein-Barr virus, according to a later analysis. According to the authors, the approach could potentially be generalized to other disease states and immunological phenotypes. A cluster of highly shared sequence variants was judged likely to represent a technical artifact of the sequencing pipeline.

The cohort was made up of 666 healthy bone marrow donors. All cohort members were sampled while nominally healthy, although unrecorded immune exposures were likely present. The donor was CMV seropositive and was included in the group of 250 to 350 seropositive cohort members. Every donor gave a peripheral blood sample, and the peripheral blood mononuclear cells from that sample were used for TCR beta sequencing. Genomic DNA extraction from the blood cell samples was performed with the Qiagen DNeasy Blood Extraction Kit. The clonotype was recovered from a woman in her forties or fifties in good health and CMV-seropositive. The sequenced material came from PBMCs.

The encoded CDR3 is CASSLGAGPHEQYF. The DNA sequence follows: TGTGCCAGCAGCTTAGGTGCGGGTCCCCACGAGCAGTACTTC. The chain uses TRBV7-9 and TRBJ2-7; TRBD2 is a possible D gene, resting on 5 matching bases. The germline V gene (reference sequence) supplies CDR1 SEHNR and CDR2 FQNEAQ. Trimming removed 1 base from V and 5 bases from J, leaving 12 bases between the germline ends. Counted from cysteine to phenylalanine, this CDR3 has 14 amino acids. Only CDR3 DNA is held: 42 bases, read in frame from base 1.